These T cell receptor beta chains were read from a single sample in a study of neurological immune-mediated disorders. In TCRdb, the 5' RACE reads were re-called with MiXCR into one record per CDR3 protein. The table lists roughly 70,000 distinct CDR3 sequences, 5.2% of them singletons. Material for sequencing was PBMCs. The receptors stem from a woman between 25 and 40 years old with multiple sclerosis. Both conserved end residues are part of each CDR3.

>TRBV5-1|12|TRBJ2-2
CASRDSAGELFF
>TRBV20-1|13|TRBJ1-1
CSARRGLGTEAFF
>TRBV28|13|TRBJ1-6
CASQDPWISPLNF
>TRBV20-1|14|TRBJ1-4
CSASPGSTNEKLFF
>TRBV7-2|16|TRBJ1-4
CASSVSQGAGNEKLFF
>TRBV14|13|TRBJ1-3
CASSPGSGNTIYF
>TRBV5-1|15|TRBJ2-3
CASSLDGGDTDTQYF
>TRBV11-3|14|TRBJ2-5
CASSLDSGQETQYF
>TRBV12-3/TRBV12-4|15|TRBJ2-2
CASTPTSLSTGELFF
>TRBV4-1|15|TRBJ1-2
CASSQAWGENYGYTF
>TRBV7-2|15|TRBJ2-5
CASSLSRDTLGTQYF
>TRBV2|13|TRBJ2-7
CASSGTASGGQYF
>TRBV20-1|15|TRBJ2-1
CSASSGQGFHNEQFF
>TRBV5-5|14|TRBJ1-2
CASSLVTANYGYTF
>TRBV7-9|13|TRBJ1-5
CASSNGVNQPQHF
>TRBV5-1|14|TRBJ1-6
CASSLETMYSPLNF
>TRBV6-6|12|TRBJ1-2
CASGGDFYGYTF
>TRBV5-1|15|TRBJ2-7
CASSPGAGGSYEQYF
>TRBV6-1|16|TRBJ2-1
CASSEERGPSYNEQFF
>TRBV9|15|TRBJ1-5
CASSVGPQGNQPQHF
>TRBV20-1|12|TRBJ1-5
CSAPTGGQPQNF
>TRBV29-1|14|TRBJ2-1
CSVDGESPANEQFF
>TRBV15|17|TRBJ1-1
CATSRGGRGLRDTEAFF
>TRBV7-9|12|TRBJ2-3
CASSFPQDTQYF
>TRBV2|14|TRBJ1-1
CASRDLGQLTEAFF
>TRBV4-2|15|TRBJ1-4
CASSQDAQFNEKLFF
>TRBV5-1|16|TRBJ2-7
CASSLLGGAPSYEQYF
>TRBV12-3/TRBV12-4|15|TRBJ1-5
CASSRTGESNQPQNF
>TRBV5-1|14|TRBJ2-5
CASSNGASGETQYF
>TRBV11-2|12|TRBJ2-7
CASSWGDYEQYF
>TRBV2|13|TRBJ1-1
CASSGGRGTEAFF
>TRBV5-5|13|TRBJ2-3
CASDRSPIPPQYF
>TRBV5-6|14|TRBJ2-3
CASSLGTGTDTQYF
>TRBV5-6|15|TRBJ2-5
CASSLWKGRRETQYF
>TRBV20-1|13|TRBJ2-5
CSARNIAGETQYF
>TRBV6-4|14|TRBJ1-1
CASSAGPGNTEAFF
>TRBV5-6|12|TRBJ1-6
CASSFDRETLNF
>TRBV5-6|12|TRBJ1-1
CASSWGSTEAFF
>TRBV20-1|14|TRBJ1-6
CSVRLSSYNSPLHF
>TRBV10-3|14|TRBJ2-2
CAINSGEYAGELFF
>TRBV7-2|18|TRBJ2-1
CASSSGEVIRGRDGEQFF
>TRBV27|14|TRBJ2-2
CASGQGLLSGELFF
>TRBV5-1|15|TRBJ1-5
CASSEGSDSNQPQHF
>TRBV7-9|16|TRBJ2-2
CASSLGGITSTGELFF
>TRBV10-3|15|TRBJ2-6
CAISQQGTGANVLTF
>TRBV12-3/TRBV12-4|11|TRBJ2-7
CASSPGTAQYF